This T cell receptor beta chain was profiled in a study of response to subunit inactivated influenza vaccine. This clonotype was seen more than once but under ten times. Its antigen is unidentified. From the RT-PCR reads, TCRdb called clonotypes with MiXCR, one entry per CDR3 protein. The sample includes roughly 700,000 distinct CDR3 sequences, 15% to 17% of them seen just once. Unmatched junction bases numbered 4, after V lost 7 bases and J lost 6 bases. The germline V gene encodes CDR1 SQVTM and CDR2 ANQGSEA. The CDR3 runs 13 residues. Study-wide points: Each seasonal influenza vaccination, the authors suggested, recruits few new T cells.

The chain uses TRBV29-1 and TRBJ1-4; 11 positions match TRBD1. Sequenced material: PBMCs from blood, taken roughly 12 days after vaccination. This receptor was taken from a man aged 45-60 years who received an inactivated influenza vaccine. CDR3 in amino acids: CSAGQGADEKLFF. CDR3 nucleotides: TGCAGCGCCGGACAGGGGGCAGATGAAAAACTGTTTTTT. Combining the CDR3 with reference TRBV29-1 and TRBJ1-4 gives the whole variable domain SAVISQKPSRDICQRGTSLTIQCQVDSQVTMMFWYRQQPGQSLTLIATANQGSEATYESGFVIDKFPISRPNLTFSTLTVSNMSPEDSSIYLCSAGQGADEKLFFGSGTQLSVL.